The 12 T cell receptor beta chains presented below share a single source sample, sequenced in a study of cytomegalovirus exposure and HLA in healthy donors. It was with 60 Vbeta and 13 Jbeta primers that the PCR ran. Profiled with immunoSEQ multiplex PCR; TCRdb holds only in-frame clones, not every one. The sample lists about 190,000 clones; around 82% were seen once. What was sequenced was PBMCs. The receptors were gathered from a woman in her 30s in good health and CMV-seropositive.

The chain joins TRBV5-1 to TRBJ2-1, with D possibly being TRBD1 (6 bases). Looked up from germline, CDR1 is SGHRS and CDR2 is YFSETQ. This CDR3 has 17 amino acids. Trimming cost V 0 bases and J 2 bases, with 15 bases left between them. This CDR3 is CASSLGLVGGAYNEQFF. The DNA for the CDR3 is TGCGCCAGCAGCTTGGGTTTAGTAGGGGGAGCCTACAATGAGCAGTTCTTC. Full variable domain (remainder filled in from reference TRBV5-1 and TRBJ2-1): KAGVTQTPRYLIKTRGQQVTLSCSPISGHRSVSWYQQTPGQGLQFLFEYFSETQRNKGNFPGRFSGRQFSNSRSEMNVSTLELGDSALYLCASSLGLVGGAYNEQFFGPGTRLTVL.

The rearrangement links TRBV10-3 to TRBJ2-3; TRBD2 agrees at 11 bases. Per the germline V gene, CDR1 is ENHRY and CDR2 is SYGVKD. The J segment lost 2 bases and the V segment lost 0 bases, leaving 7 bases of the junction unmatched. The CDR3 spans 18 residues. CDR3 sequence: CAISESWLAGGATDTQYF. The CDR3 bases are TGTGCCATCAGTGAGTCGTGGCTAGCGGGAGGTGCCACAGATACGCAGTATTTT.

The rearrangement joins TRBV29-1 to TRBJ2-2; TRBD1 aligns across 9 bases. The trim removed 4 bases at V and 4 bases at J, leaving 13 bases unmatched. There are 17 residues in the CDR3. Germline V gene lookup returns CDR1 SQVTM and CDR2 ANQGSEA. The CDR3 spells CSVGGGTGRRSTGELFF. The DNA of the CDR3 is TGCAGCGTTGGGGGAGGGACAGGGCGAAGGAGCACCGGGGAGCTGTTTTTT.

The rearrangement joins TRBV11-1 to TRBJ1-1; D unresolved. The V end was cut by 0 bases, the J end by 3 bases, with 8 bases between. The CDR3 consists of 14 residues. Germline V gene data show CDR1 as SGHAT and CDR2 as FQDESV (reference sequence). Written as DNA, the CDR3 is TGTGCCAGCAGCTTAGCGGGTCAGGACACTGAAGCTTTCTTT. Translated: CASSLAGQDTEAFF. The complete variable domain, with remaining parts taken from reference TRBV11-1 and TRBJ1-1, reads EAEVAQSPRYKITEKSQAVAFWCDPISGHATLYWYRQILGQGPELLVQFQDESVVDDSQLPKDRFSAERLKGVDSTLKIQPAELGDSAMYLCASSLAGQDTEAFFGQGTRLTVV.

The chain joins TRBV30 to TRBJ1-2; no firm D call. This CDR3 has 12 residues. Between the trimmed V and J ends, which lost 2 bases and 2 bases, there was a span of 6 bases. The germline V gene has CDR1 GTSNPN and CDR2 SVGIG (reference sequence). The CDR3: CAWSFGNYGYTF. Here the CDR3 DNA reads TGTGCCTGGAGTTTCGGGAACTATGGCTACACCTTC. The whole variable domain, remainder taken from reference TRBV30 and TRBJ1-2, is SQTIHQWPATLVQPVGSPLSLECTVEGTSNPNLYWYRQAAGRGLQLLFYSVGIGQISSEVPQNLSASRPQDRQFILSSKKLLLSDSGFYLCAWSFGNYGYTFGSGTRLTVV.

The chain employs TRBV11-3 and TRBJ2-3; 7 bases are a match to TRBD1. The length of the CDR3 is 16 residues. Germline CDR1 and CDR2: SGHNT and YENEEA. V dropped 0 bases and J dropped 2; count of bases not matched to a gene: 5. The CDR3 bases are TGTGCCAGCAGCTTAGAAGAGGGGGCAGACACAGATACGCAGTATTTT. Protein sequence: CASSLEEGADTDTQYF.

The rearrangement links TRBV15 to TRBJ2-7; D not resolved. Trimming took off 0 bases at V and 5 bases at J, with 11 bases between the two ends. The CDR3 extends over 14 amino acids. The V gene's germline CDR1 is LNHNV and CDR2 YYDKDF (reference sequence). CDR3 residues: CATSRDPESNEQYF. CDR3 bases: TGTGCCACCAGCAGAGATCCCGAATCTAACGAGCAGTACTTC.

This clone was recorded only once. J is TRBJ2-5 and V is TRBV28, with TRBD1 matching 7 bases. The CDR3 is 18 residues long. Trimming at V came to 3 bases and at J to 7 bases, leaving 20 bases not matched to a gene. Germline lookup yields CDR1 MDHEN and CDR2 SYDVKM. This chain's CDR3 is CASSFLALGQSVGRTQYF. The CDR3, as DNA: TGTGCCAGCAGTTTTCTGGCATTGGGACAGAGCGTAGGGCGGACCCAGTACTTC.

This clone was seen only a few times. This CDR3 is also generated by other DNA sequences in the sample. The genes are TRBV6-5 and TRBJ1-5, with TRBD1 identical over 10 bases. V dropped 6 bases and J dropped 0; count of bases not matched to a gene: 2. CDR3 length equals 15 residues. The germline CDR1 and CDR2 sequences are MNHEY and SVGAGI. This CDR3 reads CASSRDRGSNQPQHF. For the CDR3, the DNA is TGTGCCAGCAGCCGGGACAGGGGTAGCAATCAGCCCCAGCATTTT.

This clone was seen a few times. This chain joins TRBV19 and TRBJ1-2; TRBD1 aligns across 9 bases. Trimming took 4 bases from V and 5 from J; bases not matched to a gene: 11. This CDR3 has 16 amino acids. Germline CDR1 is LNHDA and CDR2 is SQIVND (reference sequence). DNA of the CDR3: TGTGCCAGTAGTACCGCTGGGGGACAGGGTCGATATGGCTACACCTTC. It codes for CASSTAGGQGRYGYTF.

This clone is a singleton in its sample. The chain carries TRBV29-1 and TRBJ2-3; TRBD1 is a possible D gene (5 bases). Germline V CDR1 and CDR2: SQVTM, ANQGSEA. This CDR3 has 10 amino acids. The ends were cut back, 6 bases at V and 9 bases at J, with 10 bases in the middle. CDR3 region: CSVQGVTQYF. The CDR3 DNA is TGCAGCGTCCAAGGGGTCACGCAGTATTTT.

The V and J genes are TRBV13 and TRBJ1-6; D gene unclear. Germline CDR1 reads PRHDT; CDR2 reads FYEKMQ (reference sequence). The CDR3 is made up of 17 amino acids. With 0 bases removed from V and 3 bases from J, the gap between germline ends came to 12 bases. The CDR3 DNA is TGTGCCAGCAGCTTAGGCTTCAAGGACTACTATAATTCACCCCTCCACTTT. It translates to CASSLGFKDYYNSPLHF.